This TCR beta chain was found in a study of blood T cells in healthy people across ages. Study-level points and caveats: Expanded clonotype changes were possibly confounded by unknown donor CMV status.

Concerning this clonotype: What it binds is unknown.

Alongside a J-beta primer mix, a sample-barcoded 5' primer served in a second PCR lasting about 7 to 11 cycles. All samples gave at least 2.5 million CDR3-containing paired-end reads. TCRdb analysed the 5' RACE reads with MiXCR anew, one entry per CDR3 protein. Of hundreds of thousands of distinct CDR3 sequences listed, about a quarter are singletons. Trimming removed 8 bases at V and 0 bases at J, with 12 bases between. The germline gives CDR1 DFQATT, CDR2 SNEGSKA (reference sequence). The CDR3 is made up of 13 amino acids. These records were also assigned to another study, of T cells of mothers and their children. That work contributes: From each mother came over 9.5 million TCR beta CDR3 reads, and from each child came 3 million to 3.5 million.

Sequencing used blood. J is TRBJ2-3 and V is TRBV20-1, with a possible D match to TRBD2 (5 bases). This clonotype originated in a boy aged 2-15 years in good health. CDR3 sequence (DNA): TGCAGTACTCAGCGGACTAGCACAGATACGCAGTATTTT. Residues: CSTQRTSTDTQYF.